This T cell receptor (beta chain) originates from a study of blood T cells in healthy people across ages. General study results and limits: As age increased, TCR beta diversity per million T cells fell in a roughly linear fashion. Not knowing donor CMV status may have confounded expanded clonotype changes. In long-lived donors, naive CD4+ cell counts and diversity exceeded those of aged donors. PBMCs were not sorted, which prevented a conclusive comparison of naive versus antigen-experienced cells.

Notes on this clonotype: Its matching antigen is unknown.

The V gene's germline CDR1 is DFQATT and CDR2 SNEGSKA (reference sequence). The length of the CDR3 is 15 residues. V was clipped by 1 base and J by 7 bases, with 16 bases between them. Combining a sample-barcoded 5' primer with a J-beta primer mix, a second PCR ran for about 6 to 12 cycles. TCRdb re-called the 5' RACE reads through MiXCR, storing one row per CDR3 protein. The sample gives around 850,000 distinct CDR3 sequences, under 40% of which show up once; 10% to 15% is in the top ten. The chain joins TRBV20-1 to TRBJ2-2; weak D call: TRBD1 (6 bases). The clonotype was recovered from a man between 18 and 29 years old in good health. The material sequenced was blood. CDR3: CSARVDSRGSGELFF. CDR3 coding DNA: TGCAGTGCTAGAGTGGATTCTAGGGGGAGCGGGGAGCTGTTTTTT.